A single sample gave rise to the 29 T cell receptor beta chains below, sequenced in a study of response to subunit inactivated influenza vaccine. Via MiXCR, TCRdb re-called the RT-PCR reads, giving one row per CDR3 protein. The table shows about 570,000 distinct CDR3 sequences, with around 10% occurring only once. Another study also made use of these data, one on T cells expressing NK-cell markers. As reported in that work: 5'RACE template switching with UMIs generated TCR beta cDNA.

The sequencing here drew on PBMCs from blood, taken on the day of vaccination. These receptors all come from a man over 45 who received an inactivated influenza vaccine.

This chain uses TRBV20-1 with TRBJ1-5; possibly TRBD1 for D (5 bases). Germline CDR1 and CDR2: DFQATT and SNEGSKA (reference sequence). Trimming shortened V by 3 bases and J by 0 bases, and 15 bases separated the two germline ends. The CDR3 covers 16 residues. CDR3 sequence (DNA): TGCAGTGCTAGTAGACGGGGCCCTAATAGCAATCAGCCCCAGCATTTT. Protein: CSASRRGPNSNQPQHF.

This clonotype showed up just a few times. The J gene is TRBJ1-4, the V gene TRBV30; D is uncertain. Germline loops: CDR1 GTSNPN, CDR2 SVGIG (reference sequence). Trimming removed 0 bases from V and 5 bases from J, with 7 bases in between. The CDR3 is made up of 13 amino acids. Here the CDR3 DNA reads TGTGCCTGGAGTGTACGGCCCAATGAAAAACTGTTTTTT. It codes for CAWSVRPNEKLFF.

This clonotype was counted only a few times. V usage is TRBV10-3 and J usage is TRBJ2-7; 8 nucleotides match TRBD2. From germline, CDR1 is ENHRY and CDR2 SYGVKD. J was trimmed by 6 bases and V by 8 bases; bases with no gene match: 15. The CDR3 has 15 residues. CDR3 amino acids: CAISPPSGRSGEQYF. Written as DNA, the CDR3 is TGTGCCATCTCCCCTCCAAGCGGGAGATCAGGCGAGCAGTACTTC.

Many counts were recorded for this clonotype. CDR3 nucleotide sequence: TGCAGCACCTCCGGGACTAGTACCCTTTCTACGCAGTATTTT. It is translated as CSTSGTSTLSTQYF. The V gene is TRBV29-1, the J gene TRBJ2-3; 8 nucleotides agree with TRBD2. The CDR3 runs 14 residues. Germline-derived CDR1 and CDR2 are SQVTM and ANQGSEA. The V and J ends lost 8 bases and 8 bases, in that order; junction bases with no gene match: 15.

This chain links TRBV20-1 with TRBJ2-1, with 8 nucleotides matching TRBD2. There are 14 residues in the CDR3. The J segment lost 2 bases and the V segment lost 6 bases, leaving 6 bases of the junction unmatched. CDR1 DFQATT and CDR2 SNEGSKA come from the germline V gene (reference sequence). The CDR3 nucleotides are TGCAGTGCGCCCCGACTAGCGCCCTACAATGAGCAGTTCTTC. Amino acids: CSAPRLAPYNEQFF.

V and J are TRBV5-8 and TRBJ2-3; 8 bases line up with TRBD1. V lost 4 bases, J lost 1 base, and 8 bases stayed unmatched. The CDR3 runs to 16 residues. Germline CDR1 reads SGHTS; CDR2 reads YDEGEE. DNA of the CDR3: TGTGCCAGCAGCCCCATCCTGACAGGGGGCACAGATACGCAGTATTTT. Translation gives CASSPILTGGTDTQYF.

This clonotype was picked up many times. The chain combines TRBV5-1 with TRBJ2-3, with 9 bases identical to TRBD1. Germline trimming cut 0 bases from V and 4 bases from J; bases unmatched to any gene: 3. The CDR3 is 15 amino acids. The V gene's germline CDR1 is SGHRS and CDR2 YFSETQ. Here the CDR3 DNA reads TGCGCCAGCAGCTTGGCGGGACAGGGCTCAGATACGCAGTATTTT. Amino acid sequence: CASSLAGQGSDTQYF.

This clonotype was detected only a few times. The rearrangement uses TRBV20-1 and TRBJ2-4, with 7 nucleotides matching TRBD2. This CDR3 spans 13 amino acids. V lost 6 bases, J lost 1 base, and 3 bases stayed unmatched. CDR1 is DFQATT, CDR2 SNEGSKA, per germline (reference sequence). Written as DNA, the CDR3 is TGCAGTGCAGGACTAGAGGCCAAAAACATTCAGTACTTC. Its translation: CSAGLEAKNIQYF.

The sample holds a few counts of this clonotype. V is TRBV12-3 or TRBV12-4 and J is TRBJ2-4, with D maybe TRBD1 (6 bases). V lost 5 bases and J 0 bases, leaving 17 bases between the germline ends. The CDR3 is 17 amino acids. This CDR3 is CASSAQGARLAKNIQYF. CDR3 bases: TGTGCCAGCAGTGCACAGGGCGCCCGCCTAGCCAAAAACATTCAGTACTTC.

This clonotype was observed a few times. CDR3 sequence (DNA): TGTGCCAGCAGCCTCCGGGGATACTATGGCTACACCTTC. It codes for CASSLRGYYGYTF. The chain combines TRBV12-3 or TRBV12-4 with TRBJ1-2; D is uncertain. This CDR3 is 13 amino acids long. Trimming pared 6 bases from V and 3 bases from J, leaving 11 bases between.

This clonotype has at least ten counts. The chain has TRBV18 and TRBJ2-1, with D perhaps matching TRBD1 (5 bases). V was clipped by 2 bases and J by 6 bases, with 11 bases between them. This CDR3 has 14 amino acids. Germline CDR1 is KGHSH and CDR2 is LQKENI. CDR3 loop: CASSPKHRSNEQFF. The CDR3 DNA is TGTGCCAGCTCACCAAAACACAGGAGCAATGAGCAGTTCTTC.

The chain carries TRBV4-2 and TRBJ2-3; TRBD2 matches at 8 bases. The CDR3 spans 18 residues. CDR1 and CDR2 from the germline V gene are LGHNA and YNFKEQ. With V trimmed by 0 bases and J by 0 bases, 8 bases remained unmatched. The CDR3 sequence is CASSQESGSSGSTDTQYF. The CDR3 DNA reads TGTGCCAGCAGCCAAGAATCAGGGTCTAGCGGGAGCACAGATACGCAGTATTTT.

The chain links TRBV21-1 to TRBJ2-1; the table gives TRBD1 as D, unverified against the DNA. TRBV21-1 is a documented pseudogene. There are 18 residues in the CDR3. The CDR3 sequence is CASSKADPTRGSYNEQFF. Here the CDR3 DNA reads TGTGCCAGCAGCAAAGCGGACCCGACCCGGGGGTCCTACAATGAGCAGTTCTTC.

This clonotype was seen repeatedly, ten times or more. The genes are TRBV27 and TRBJ2-2, with 11 bases aligning to TRBD2. V shed 2 bases and J 1 base; nucleotides not matched to a gene: 21. Germline V gives CDR1 MNHEY, CDR2 SMNVEV (reference sequence). The CDR3 spans 23 residues. The CDR3, as DNA: TGTGCCAGCAGTTTAAGGGACGTTCTAGCGGGAGGATTTGGGGCCTGGAACACCGGGGAGCTGTTTTTT. Protein sequence: CASSLRDVLAGGFGAWNTGELFF.

J is TRBJ1-5 and V is TRBV7-2, with a weak D call TRBD1 (5 bases). There are 15 residues in the CDR3. The germline V gene encodes CDR1 SGHTA and CDR2 FQGNSA. V gave up 1 base and J gave up 4 bases, with 11 bases separating them. In nucleotides, the CDR3 is TGTGCCAGCAGCTTAGGGTGGGACTTAAATCAGCCCCAGCATTTT. It codes for CASSLGWDLNQPQHF.

This clonotype was observed a few times. J is TRBJ1-3 and V is TRBV3-1; D is ambiguous. Germline V gives CDR1 LGHDT, CDR2 YNNKEL (reference sequence). The CDR3 has 15 amino acids. V was cut by 0 bases and J by 5 bases, with 11 bases left in between. For the CDR3, the DNA is TGTGCCAGCAGCCAAGATTTGGCAGGTCGAAACACCATATATTTT. This encodes CASSQDLAGRNTIYF.

This clonotype showed up just a few times. The genes are TRBV4-1 and TRBJ2-5, with a possible D match to TRBD2 (7 bases). The length of the CDR3 is 16 residues. Germline CDR1 is MGHRA and CDR2 is YSYEKL. V lost 0 bases and J 5 bases, leaving 16 bases between the germline ends. The CDR3 DNA reads as TGCGCCAGCAGCCAAGATCCTCCGGGGGGCGGGGAGACCCAGTACTTC. It is translated as CASSQDPPGGGETQYF.

This clonotype came up a few times. This rearrangement joins TRBV5-1 to TRBJ1-2; D remains unclear. The CDR3 has 15 residues. Trimming cost V 0 bases and J 0 bases, with 9 bases left between them. CDR1 SGHRS and CDR2 YFSETQ come from the germline V gene. DNA for the CDR3: TGCGCCAGCAGCTTGGATGGCCGGACTAACTATGGCTACACCTTC. Translated: CASSLDGRTNYGYTF.

The table lists this clonotype with many counts. The V call is TRBV7-9, the J call TRBJ2-5; D unresolved. The CDR3 runs to 14 residues. Per the germline V gene, CDR1 is SEHNR and CDR2 is FQNEAQ (reference sequence). Trimming removed 0 bases at V and 1 base at J, with 6 bases between. In nucleotides, the CDR3 is TGTGCCAGCAGCTTAGCTGGAACCCAAGAGACCCAGTACTTC. Its translation is CASSLAGTQETQYF.

This clonotype was picked up a small number of times. The rearrangement joins TRBV12-3 or TRBV12-4 to TRBJ1-1; 7 bases are shared with TRBD1. Trimming took 6 bases from V and 6 from J; bases not matched to a gene: 7. The CDR3 is 13 amino acids. Here the CDR3 reads CASSRDSQAEAFF. CDR3 coding DNA: TGTGCCAGCAGCAGGGACAGCCAAGCTGAAGCTTTCTTT.

The table lists this clonotype with a few counts. This chain connects TRBV27 to TRBJ2-5, with 11 bases lining up with TRBD2. The trim removed 5 bases at V and 5 bases at J, leaving 13 bases unmatched. This CDR3 region has 17 residues. Germline loops: CDR1 MNHEY, CDR2 SMNVEV (reference sequence). The CDR3 loop reads CASSEETSGRAWETQYF. In DNA, the CDR3 is TGTGCCAGCAGTGAGGAAACTAGCGGGAGAGCCTGGGAGACCCAGTACTTC.

This rearrangement joins TRBV12-3 or TRBV12-4 to TRBJ2-5, with a weak D call TRBD2 (6 bases). The ends were cut back, 6 bases at V and 5 bases at J, with 13 bases in the middle. The CDR3 runs to 13 residues. CDR3 DNA sequence: TGTGCCAGCAGCCCTAGCGTCCGGGAGACCCAGTACTTC. It codes for CASSPSVRETQYF.

In regard to this clonotype: One junction end disagrees with the germline gene, perhaps due to a read error. V and J are TRBV4-3 and TRBJ2-1, with TRBD1 matching 9 bases. The CDR3 covers 16 residues. CDR1 is LGHNA and CDR2 is YSLEER in the germline V gene. The DNA for the CDR3 is TGCGCCGGCAGCCAAGACGGGACAGGGAATTGGAATGAGCAGTTCTTC. Its translation: CAGSQDGTGNWNEQFF.

The chain has TRBV10-3 and TRBJ1-1; D uncertain. Trimming cost V 1 base and J 1 base, with 10 bases left between them. In germline, CDR1 is ENHRY, CDR2 SYGVKD. There are 15 residues in the CDR3. CDR3 DNA sequence: TGTGCCATCAGTGAGTTTGGCAGCCAGAACACTGAAGCTTTCTTT. Protein: CAISEFGSQNTEAFF.

This clonotype was detected ten times or more. The V and J genes are TRBV20-1 and TRBJ1-1; a weak D match, TRBD1 (6 bases). Germline V lookup: CDR1 DFQATT, CDR2 SNEGSKA (reference sequence). The length of the CDR3 is 13 residues. The ends were cut back, 6 bases at V and 1 base at J, with 12 bases in the middle. In DNA form, the CDR3 reads TGCAGTGCCCCAGGGGAGGGGAACACTGAAGCTTTCTTT. It codes for CSAPGEGNTEAFF.

This clonotype has just a few counts. This chain connects TRBV29-1 to TRBJ2-7, with D maybe TRBD2 (5 bases). CDR1 is SQVTM and CDR2 is ANQGSEA in the germline V gene. Trimming took off 7 bases at V and 0 bases at J, with 10 bases between the two ends. This CDR3 has 12 residues. Here the CDR3 reads CSARRGSYEQYF. Written as DNA, the CDR3 is TGCAGCGCGCGTCGGGGCTCCTACGAGCAGTACTTC.

The rearrangement uses TRBV7-3 and TRBJ1-6; D remains unclear. This CDR3 comprises 15 residues. CDR1 is SGHTA, CDR2 FQGTGA, per germline. Trimming cost V 2 bases and J 9 bases, with 14 bases left between them. The CDR3 loop reads CASSLGPAPGSPLHF. The CDR3 region has the DNA TGTGCCAGCAGCTTAGGCCCGGCCCCTGGTTCACCCCTCCACTTT.

This chain joins TRBV30 and TRBJ1-1, with D possibly being TRBD1 (5 bases). Per germline, CDR1 GTSNPN and CDR2 SVGIG (reference sequence). The germline V and J ends were trimmed by 4 bases and 3 bases, with 12 bases remaining between them. The CDR3 totals 13 residues. CDR3 residues: CAWTGVGDTEAFF. Written as DNA, the CDR3 is TGTGCCTGGACGGGGGTTGGGGACACTGAAGCTTTCTTT.

This clonotype showed up just a few times. The V and J genes are TRBV6-2 or TRBV6-3 and TRBJ1-1; 11 nucleotides line up with TRBD1. Germline CDR1 reads MNHEY; CDR2 reads SVGEGT. The CDR3 spans 14 residues. The CDR3 region has the DNA TGTGCGATTGGACAGGGGGCCCTGAACACTGAAGCTTTCTTT. As protein: CAIGQGALNTEAFF.